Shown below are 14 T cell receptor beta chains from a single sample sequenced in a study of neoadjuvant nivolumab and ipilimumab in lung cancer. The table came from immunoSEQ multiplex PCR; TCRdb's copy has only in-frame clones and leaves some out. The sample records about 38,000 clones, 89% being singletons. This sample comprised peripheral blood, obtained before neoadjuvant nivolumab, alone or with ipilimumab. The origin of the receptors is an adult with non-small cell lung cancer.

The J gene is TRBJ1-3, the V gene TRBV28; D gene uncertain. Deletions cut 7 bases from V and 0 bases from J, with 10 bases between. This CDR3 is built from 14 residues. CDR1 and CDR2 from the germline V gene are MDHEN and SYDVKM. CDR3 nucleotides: TGTGCCAGCACCTGGGCCGGCTCTGGAAACACCATATATTTT. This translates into CASTWAGSGNTIYF.

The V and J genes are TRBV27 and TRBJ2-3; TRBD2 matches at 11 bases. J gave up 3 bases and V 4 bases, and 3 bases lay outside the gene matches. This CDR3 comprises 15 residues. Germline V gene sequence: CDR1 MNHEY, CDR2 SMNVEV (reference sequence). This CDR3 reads CASSSWTSGTDTQYF. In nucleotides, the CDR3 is TGTGCCAGCAGTTCTTGGACTAGCGGGACAGATACGCAGTATTTT.

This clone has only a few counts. The CDR3 DNA reads TGTGCCAGCTCACCGGGGGCCGGGGTCCAAGAGACCCAGTACTTC. Protein sequence: CASSPGAGVQETQYF. The chain carries TRBV18 and TRBJ2-5; a possible D gene is TRBD1 (6 bases). V lost 3 bases and J 1 base, leaving 12 bases between the germline ends. This CDR3 is 15 amino acids long. The germline CDR1 and CDR2 sequences are KGHSH and LQKENI.

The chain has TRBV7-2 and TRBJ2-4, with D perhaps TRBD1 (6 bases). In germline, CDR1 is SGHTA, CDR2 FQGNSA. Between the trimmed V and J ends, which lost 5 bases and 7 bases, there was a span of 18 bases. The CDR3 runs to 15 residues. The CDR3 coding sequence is TGTGCCAGCAGCACACAGGGCTTGAGAGCGAACATTCAGTACTTC. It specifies CASSTQGLRANIQYF.

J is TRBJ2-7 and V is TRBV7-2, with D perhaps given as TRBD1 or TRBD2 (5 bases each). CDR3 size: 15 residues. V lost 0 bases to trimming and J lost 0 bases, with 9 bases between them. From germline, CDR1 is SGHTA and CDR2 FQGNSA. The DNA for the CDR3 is TGTGCCAGCAGCTTAGCGCCGGGGCCCTCCTACGAGCAGTACTTC. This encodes CASSLAPGPSYEQYF.

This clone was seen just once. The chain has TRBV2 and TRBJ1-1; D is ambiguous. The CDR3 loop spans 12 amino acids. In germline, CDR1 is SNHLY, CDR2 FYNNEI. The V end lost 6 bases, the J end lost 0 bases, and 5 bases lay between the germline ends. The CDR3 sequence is CASSRMNTEAFF. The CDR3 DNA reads TGTGCCAGCAGCCGCATGAACACTGAAGCTTTCTTT.

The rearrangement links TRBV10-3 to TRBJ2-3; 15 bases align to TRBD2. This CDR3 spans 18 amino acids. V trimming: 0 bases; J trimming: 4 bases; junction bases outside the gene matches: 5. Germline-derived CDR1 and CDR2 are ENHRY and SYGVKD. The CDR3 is CAISESGLAGGVPDTQYF. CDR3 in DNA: TGTGCCATCAGTGAGTCGGGACTAGCGGGAGGTGTCCCAGATACGCAGTATTTT.

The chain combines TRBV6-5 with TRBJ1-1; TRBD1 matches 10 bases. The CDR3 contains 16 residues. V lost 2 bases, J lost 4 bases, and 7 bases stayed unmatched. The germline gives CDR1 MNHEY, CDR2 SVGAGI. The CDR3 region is CASSYGQGVRFTEAFF. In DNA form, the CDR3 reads TGTGCCAGCAGTTACGGACAGGGGGTAAGGTTCACTGAAGCTTTCTTT.

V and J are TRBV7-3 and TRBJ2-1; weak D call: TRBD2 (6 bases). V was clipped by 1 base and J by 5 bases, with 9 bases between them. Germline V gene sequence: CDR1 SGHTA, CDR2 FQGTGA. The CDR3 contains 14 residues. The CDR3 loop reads CASSLSSGNNEQFF. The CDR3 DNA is TGTGCCAGCAGCTTAAGTAGCGGTAACAATGAGCAGTTCTTC.

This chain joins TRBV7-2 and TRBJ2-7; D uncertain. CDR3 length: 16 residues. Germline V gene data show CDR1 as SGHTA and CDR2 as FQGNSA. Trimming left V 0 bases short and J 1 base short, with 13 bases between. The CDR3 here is CASSLASLVASYEQYF. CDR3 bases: TGTGCCAGCAGCTTAGCTTCCCTAGTGGCTTCCTACGAGCAGTACTTC. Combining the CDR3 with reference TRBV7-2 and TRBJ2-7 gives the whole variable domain GAGVSQSPSNKVTEKGKDVELRCDPISGHTALYWYRQSLGQGLEFLIYFQGNSAPDKSGLPSDRFSAERTGGSVSTLTIQRTQQEDSAVYLCASSLASLVASYEQYFGPGTRLTVT.

The CDR3 here is CASTRREGLAEAFF. The CDR3 DNA follows: TGTGCCAGCACCCGCAGGGAGGGTTTGGCTGAAGCTTTCTTT. The rearrangement joins TRBV5-4 to TRBJ1-1; perhaps TRBD1 as D (5 bases). The germline V gene encodes CDR1 SGHNT and CDR2 YYREEE (reference sequence). The CDR3 is 14 residues long. V dropped 6 bases and J dropped 6 bases, with 18 bases sitting between them.

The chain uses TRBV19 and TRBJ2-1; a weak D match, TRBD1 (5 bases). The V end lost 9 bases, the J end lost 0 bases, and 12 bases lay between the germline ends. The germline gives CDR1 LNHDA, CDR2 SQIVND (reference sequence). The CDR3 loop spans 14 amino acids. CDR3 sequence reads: CASLPDSSYNEQFF. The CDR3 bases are TGTGCCAGCCTGCCCGACAGCTCCTACAATGAGCAGTTCTTC.

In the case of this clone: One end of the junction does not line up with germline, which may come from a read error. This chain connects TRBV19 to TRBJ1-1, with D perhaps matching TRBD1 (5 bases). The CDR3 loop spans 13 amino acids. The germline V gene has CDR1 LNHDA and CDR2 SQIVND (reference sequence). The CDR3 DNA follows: TGTGCCAGTAGTGTGCAGGGTGACACCGAAGCTTTCTTT. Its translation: CASSVQGDTEAFF.

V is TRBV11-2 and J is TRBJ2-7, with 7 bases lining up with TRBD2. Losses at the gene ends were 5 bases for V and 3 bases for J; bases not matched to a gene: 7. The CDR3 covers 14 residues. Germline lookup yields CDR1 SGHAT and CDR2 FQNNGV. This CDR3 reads CASSLAAFSYEQYF. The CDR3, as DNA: TGTGCCAGCAGCCTAGCGGCTTTTAGCTACGAGCAGTACTTC.